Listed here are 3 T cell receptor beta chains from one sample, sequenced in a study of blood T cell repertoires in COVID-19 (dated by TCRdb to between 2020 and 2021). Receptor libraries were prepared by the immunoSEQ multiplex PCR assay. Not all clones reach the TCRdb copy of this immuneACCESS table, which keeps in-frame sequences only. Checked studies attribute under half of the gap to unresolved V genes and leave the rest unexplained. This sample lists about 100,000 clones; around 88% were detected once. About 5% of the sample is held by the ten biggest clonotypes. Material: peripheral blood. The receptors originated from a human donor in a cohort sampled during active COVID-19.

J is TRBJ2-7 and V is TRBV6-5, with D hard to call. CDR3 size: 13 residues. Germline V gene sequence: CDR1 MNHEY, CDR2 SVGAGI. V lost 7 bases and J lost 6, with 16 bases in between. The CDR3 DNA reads TGTGCCAGCACCCCAAGAGGATTCGGCGAGCAGTACTTC. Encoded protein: CASTPRGFGEQYF.

This chain's CDR3 is CASSIQGGNTIYF. The CDR3 region has the DNA TGTGCCAGTAGTATCCAGGGGGGAAACACCATATATTTT. The chain combines TRBV19 with TRBJ1-3; D is possibly TRBD1 (6 bases). Germline V gene sequence: CDR1 LNHDA, CDR2 SQIVND (reference sequence). The CDR3 length is 13 residues. V lost 3 bases and J 4 bases, leaving 7 bases between the germline ends.

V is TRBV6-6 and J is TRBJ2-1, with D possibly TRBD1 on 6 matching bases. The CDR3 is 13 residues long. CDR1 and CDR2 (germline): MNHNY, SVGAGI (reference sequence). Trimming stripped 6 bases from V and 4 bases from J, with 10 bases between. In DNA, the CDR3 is TGTGCCAGCAGGGGGGCGCGATACAATGAGCAGTTCTTC. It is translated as CASRGARYNEQFF.